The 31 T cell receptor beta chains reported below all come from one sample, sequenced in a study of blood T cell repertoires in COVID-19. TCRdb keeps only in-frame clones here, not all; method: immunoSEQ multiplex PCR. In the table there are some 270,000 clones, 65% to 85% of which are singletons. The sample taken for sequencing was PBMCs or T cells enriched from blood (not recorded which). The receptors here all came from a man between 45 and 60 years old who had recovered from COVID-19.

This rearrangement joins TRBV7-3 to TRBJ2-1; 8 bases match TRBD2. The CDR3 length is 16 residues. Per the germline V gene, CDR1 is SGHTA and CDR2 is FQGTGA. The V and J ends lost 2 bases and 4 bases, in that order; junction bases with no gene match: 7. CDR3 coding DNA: TGTGCCAGCAGCTTAGGCCTAGCGGGTCTTTACAATGAGCAGTTCTTC. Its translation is CASSLGLAGLYNEQFF.

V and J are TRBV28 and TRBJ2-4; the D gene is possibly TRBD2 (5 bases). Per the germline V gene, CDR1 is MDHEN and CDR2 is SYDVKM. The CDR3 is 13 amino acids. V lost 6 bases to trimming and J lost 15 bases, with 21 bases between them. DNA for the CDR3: TGTGCCAGCAGCACCCCGGAGCCTAGCACGCGGTACTTC. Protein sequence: CASSTPEPSTRYF.

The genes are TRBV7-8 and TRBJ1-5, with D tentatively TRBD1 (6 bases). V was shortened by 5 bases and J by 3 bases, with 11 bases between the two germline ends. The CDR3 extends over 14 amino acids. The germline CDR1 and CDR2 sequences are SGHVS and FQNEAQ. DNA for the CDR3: TGTGCCAGCAGCCTTGACAGGAACAATCAGCCCCAGCATTTT. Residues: CASSLDRNNQPQHF.

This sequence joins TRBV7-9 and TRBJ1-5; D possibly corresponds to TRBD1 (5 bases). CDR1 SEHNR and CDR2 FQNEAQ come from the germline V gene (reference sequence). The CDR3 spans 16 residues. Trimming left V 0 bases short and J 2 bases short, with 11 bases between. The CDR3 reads CASSLAGGVGNQPQHF. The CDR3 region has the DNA TGTGCCAGCAGCTTAGCAGGAGGGGTTGGCAATCAGCCCCAGCATTTT.

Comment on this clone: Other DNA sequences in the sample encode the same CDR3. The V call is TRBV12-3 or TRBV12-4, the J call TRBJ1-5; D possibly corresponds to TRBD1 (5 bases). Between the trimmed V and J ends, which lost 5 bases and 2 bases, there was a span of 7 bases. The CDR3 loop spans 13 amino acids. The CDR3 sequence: CASSTGGNQPQHF. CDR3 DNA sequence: TGTGCCAGCAGTACAGGCGGCAATCAGCCCCAGCATTTT.

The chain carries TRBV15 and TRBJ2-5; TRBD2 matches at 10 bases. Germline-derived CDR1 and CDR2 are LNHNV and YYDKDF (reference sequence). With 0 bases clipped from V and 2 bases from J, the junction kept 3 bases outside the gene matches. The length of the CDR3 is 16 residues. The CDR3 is CATSRDQAGGQETQYF. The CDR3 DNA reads TGTGCCACCAGCAGAGATCAAGCGGGGGGGCAAGAGACCCAGTACTTC.

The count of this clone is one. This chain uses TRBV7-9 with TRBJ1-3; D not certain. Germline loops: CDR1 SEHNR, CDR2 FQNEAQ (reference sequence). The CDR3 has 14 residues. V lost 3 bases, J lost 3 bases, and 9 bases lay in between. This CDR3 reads CASSFEGGGNTIYF. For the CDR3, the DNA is TGTGCCAGCAGCTTTGAGGGCGGTGGAAACACCATATATTTT.

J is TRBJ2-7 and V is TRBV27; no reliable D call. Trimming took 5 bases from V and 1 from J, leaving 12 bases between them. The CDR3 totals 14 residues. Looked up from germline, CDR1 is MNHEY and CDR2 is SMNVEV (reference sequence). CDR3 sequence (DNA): TGTGCCAGCAGTCCCCGCCAGAAGTCCTACGAGCAGTACTTC. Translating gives CASSPRQKSYEQYF.

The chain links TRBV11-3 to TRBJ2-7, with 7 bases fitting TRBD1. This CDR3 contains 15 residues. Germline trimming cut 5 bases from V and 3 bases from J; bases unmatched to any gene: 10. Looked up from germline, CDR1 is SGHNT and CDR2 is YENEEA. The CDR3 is CASSIPEDRSYEQYF. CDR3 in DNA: TGTGCCAGCAGCATCCCCGAGGACAGGAGCTACGAGCAGTACTTC.

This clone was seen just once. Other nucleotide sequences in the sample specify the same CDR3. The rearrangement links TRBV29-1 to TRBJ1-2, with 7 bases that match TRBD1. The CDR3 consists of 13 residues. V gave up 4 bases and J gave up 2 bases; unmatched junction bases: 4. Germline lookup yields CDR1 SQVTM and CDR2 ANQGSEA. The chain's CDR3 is CSVATGRNYGYTF. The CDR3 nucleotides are TGCAGCGTTGCGACAGGGAGGAACTATGGCTACACCTTC.

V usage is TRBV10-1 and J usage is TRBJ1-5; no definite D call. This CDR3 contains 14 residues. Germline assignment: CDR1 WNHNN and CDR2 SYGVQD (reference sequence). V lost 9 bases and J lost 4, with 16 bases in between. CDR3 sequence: CARRGLTRNQPQHF. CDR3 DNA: TGCGCCAGAAGAGGTCTAACGCGGAATCAGCCCCAGCATTTT.

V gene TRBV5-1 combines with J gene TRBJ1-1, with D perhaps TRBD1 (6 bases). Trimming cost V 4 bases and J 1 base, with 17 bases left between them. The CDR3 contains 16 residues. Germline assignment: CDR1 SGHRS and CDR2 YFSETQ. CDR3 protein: CASSPNLRDKNTEAFF. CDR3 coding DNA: TGCGCCAGCAGCCCAAATCTCCGGGACAAGAACACTGAAGCTTTCTTT.

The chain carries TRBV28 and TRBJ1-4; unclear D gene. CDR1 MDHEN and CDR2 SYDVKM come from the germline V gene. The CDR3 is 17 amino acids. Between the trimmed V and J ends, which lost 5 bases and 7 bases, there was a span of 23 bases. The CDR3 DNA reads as TGTGCCAGCAGTGGTCCTCCCCGGGGAGGGTTAAGTGAAAAACTGTTTTTT. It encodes CASSGPPRGGLSEKLFF.

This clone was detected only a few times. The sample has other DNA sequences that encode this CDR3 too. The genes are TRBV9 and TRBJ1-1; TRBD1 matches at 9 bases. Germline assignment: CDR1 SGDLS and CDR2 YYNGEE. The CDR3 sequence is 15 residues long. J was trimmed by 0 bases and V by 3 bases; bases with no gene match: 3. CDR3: CASSAQGAVNTEAFF. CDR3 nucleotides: TGTGCCAGCAGCGCACAGGGGGCCGTGAACACTGAAGCTTTCTTT.

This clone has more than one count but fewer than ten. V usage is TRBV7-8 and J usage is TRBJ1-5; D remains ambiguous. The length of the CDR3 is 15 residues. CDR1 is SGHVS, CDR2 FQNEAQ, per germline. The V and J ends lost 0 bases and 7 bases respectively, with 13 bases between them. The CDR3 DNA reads TGTGCCAGCAGCTTAGCATCCGAGAACAGACAGCCCCAGCATTTT. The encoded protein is CASSLASENRQPQHF.

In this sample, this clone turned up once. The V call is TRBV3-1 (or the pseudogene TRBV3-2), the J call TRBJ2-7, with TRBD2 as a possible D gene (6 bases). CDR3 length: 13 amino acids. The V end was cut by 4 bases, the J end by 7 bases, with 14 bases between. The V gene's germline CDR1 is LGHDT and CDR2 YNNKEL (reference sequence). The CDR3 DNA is TGTGCCAGCAGCCCTGTGAGGAGCGGGGAGCAGTACTTC. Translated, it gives CASSPVRSGEQYF.

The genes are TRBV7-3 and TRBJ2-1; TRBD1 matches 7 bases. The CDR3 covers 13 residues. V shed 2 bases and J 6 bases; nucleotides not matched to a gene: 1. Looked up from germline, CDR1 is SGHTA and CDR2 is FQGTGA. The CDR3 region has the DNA TGTGCCAGCAGCTTAGACAGGGCCAATGAGCAGTTCTTC. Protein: CASSLDRANEQFF.

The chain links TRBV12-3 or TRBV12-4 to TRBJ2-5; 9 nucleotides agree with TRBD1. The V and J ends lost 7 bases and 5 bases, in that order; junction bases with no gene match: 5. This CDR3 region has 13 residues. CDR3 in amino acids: CASKGDREETQYF. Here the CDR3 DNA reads TGTGCCAGCAAAGGGGACAGGGAGGAGACCCAGTACTTC.

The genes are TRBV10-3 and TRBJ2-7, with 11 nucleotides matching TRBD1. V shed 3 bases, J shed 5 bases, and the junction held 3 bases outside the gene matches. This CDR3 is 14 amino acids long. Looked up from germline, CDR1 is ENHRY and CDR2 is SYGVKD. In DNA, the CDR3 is TGTGCCATCAGTGATGTGGGACAGGGGGACGAGCAGTACTTC. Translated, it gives CAISDVGQGDEQYF.

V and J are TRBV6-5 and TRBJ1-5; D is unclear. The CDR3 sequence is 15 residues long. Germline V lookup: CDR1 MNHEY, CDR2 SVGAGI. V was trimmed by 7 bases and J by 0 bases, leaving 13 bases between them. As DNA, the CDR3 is TGTGCCAGCACCCCCGAGCCTTATAGCAATCAGCCCCAGCATTTT. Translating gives CASTPEPYSNQPQHF.

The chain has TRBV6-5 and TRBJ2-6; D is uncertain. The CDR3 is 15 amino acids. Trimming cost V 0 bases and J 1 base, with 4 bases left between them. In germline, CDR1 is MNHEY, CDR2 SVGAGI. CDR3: CASSYSESGANVLTF. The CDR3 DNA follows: TGTGCCAGCAGTTACTCGGAGTCTGGGGCCAACGTCCTGACTTTC.

For the CDR3, the DNA is TGCGCCAGCAAAGTTACAGGGGACACTGAAGCTTTCTTT. Translated: CASKVTGDTEAFF. V is TRBV10-2 and J is TRBJ1-1; 7 bases are shared with TRBD1. V gave up 7 bases and J gave up 3 bases; unmatched junction bases: 5. Germline V lookup: CDR1 WSHSY, CDR2 SAAADI. This CDR3 is 13 amino acids long.

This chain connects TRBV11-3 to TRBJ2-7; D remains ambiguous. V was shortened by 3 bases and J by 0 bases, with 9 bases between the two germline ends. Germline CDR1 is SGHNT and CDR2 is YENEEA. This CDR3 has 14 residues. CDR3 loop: CASSFGASSYEQYF. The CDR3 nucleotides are TGTGCCAGCAGCTTCGGTGCGAGCTCCTACGAGCAGTACTTC.

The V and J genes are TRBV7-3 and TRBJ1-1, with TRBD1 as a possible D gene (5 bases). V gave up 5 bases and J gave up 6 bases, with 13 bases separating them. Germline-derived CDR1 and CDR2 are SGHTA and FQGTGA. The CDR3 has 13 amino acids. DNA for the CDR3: TGTGCCAGCAGCGCGGGGGTATGGGCTGAAGCTTTCTTT. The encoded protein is CASSAGVWAEAFF.

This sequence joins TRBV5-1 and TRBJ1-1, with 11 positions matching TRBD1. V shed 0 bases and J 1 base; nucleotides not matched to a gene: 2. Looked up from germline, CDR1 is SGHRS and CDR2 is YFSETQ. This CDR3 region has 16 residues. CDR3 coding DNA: TGCGCCAGCAGCTTGGCAGGACAGGGGGCGAACACTGAAGCTTTCTTT. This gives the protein CASSLAGQGANTEAFF.

The CDR3, as DNA: TGCGCCAGCAGCCAACAGGGGCAGGGCAGTCCCACCGGGGAGCTGTTTTTT. Amino acid sequence: CASSQQGQGSPTGELFF. The rearrangement uses TRBV4-1 and TRBJ2-2; D might be TRBD1 (6 bases). The germline V gene encodes CDR1 MGHRA and CDR2 YSYEKL. The ends were cut back, 2 bases at V and 4 bases at J, with 17 bases in the middle. CDR3 length: 17 amino acids.

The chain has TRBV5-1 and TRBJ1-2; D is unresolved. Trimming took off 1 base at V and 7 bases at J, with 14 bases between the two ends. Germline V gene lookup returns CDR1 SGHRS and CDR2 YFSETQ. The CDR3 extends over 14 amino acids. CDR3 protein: CASSLPGSATGYTF. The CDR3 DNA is TGCGCCAGCAGCTTGCCGGGATCGGCGACTGGCTACACCTTC.

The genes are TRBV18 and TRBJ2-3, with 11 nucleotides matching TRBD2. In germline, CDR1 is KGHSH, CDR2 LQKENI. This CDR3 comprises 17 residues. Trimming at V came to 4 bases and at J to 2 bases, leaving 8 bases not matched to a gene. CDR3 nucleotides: TGTGCCAGCTCACGTAAGACTAGCGGGGATTCCACAGATACGCAGTATTTT. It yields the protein CASSRKTSGDSTDTQYF.

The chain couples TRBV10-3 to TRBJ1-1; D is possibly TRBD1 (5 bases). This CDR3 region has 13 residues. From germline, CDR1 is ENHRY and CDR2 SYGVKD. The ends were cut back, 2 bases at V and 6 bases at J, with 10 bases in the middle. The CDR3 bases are TGTGCCATCAGTGAGGGGAGGGGCGCTGAAGCTTTCTTT. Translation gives CAISEGRGAEAFF.

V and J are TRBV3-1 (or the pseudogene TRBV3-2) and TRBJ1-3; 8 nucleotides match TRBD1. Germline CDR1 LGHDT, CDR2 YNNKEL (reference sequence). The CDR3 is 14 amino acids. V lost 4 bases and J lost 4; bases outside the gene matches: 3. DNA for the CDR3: TGTGCCAGCAGCCCCCGGGACAGGGGAAACACCATATATTTT. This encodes CASSPRDRGNTIYF.

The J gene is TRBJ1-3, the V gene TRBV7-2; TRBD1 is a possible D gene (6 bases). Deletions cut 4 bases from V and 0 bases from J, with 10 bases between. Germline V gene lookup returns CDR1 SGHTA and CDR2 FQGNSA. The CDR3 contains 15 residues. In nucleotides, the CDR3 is TGTGCCAGCAGCTCGGGACAAAGCTCTGGAAACACCATATATTTT. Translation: CASSSGQSSGNTIYF.